The 24 T cell receptor beta chains below were found in one sample sequenced in a study of cytomegalovirus exposure and HLA in healthy donors. Vbeta (60) and Jbeta (13) primers were used in the PCR. Assay: immunoSEQ multiplex PCR; the TCRdb copy retains only in-frame clones and omits some. This sample has 68,000 or so clones, with around 80% found just once. Material for sequencing was PBMCs. Receptors were obtained from a woman aged 25-40 years in good health and CMV-seronegative.

This clone appeared a few times. The chain links TRBV19 to TRBJ1-1, with D unresolved. CDR1 and CDR2 (germline): LNHDA, SQIVND (reference sequence). The CDR3 has 11 amino acids. V shed 4 bases and J shed 5 bases, with 5 bases lying between them. The CDR3 region has the DNA TGTGCCAGTAGTACTCGGACTGAAGCTTTCTTT. Its translation: CASSTRTEAFF.

V is TRBV9 and J is TRBJ2-5; 8 nucleotides align to TRBD2. V lost 3 bases and J lost 7; bases outside the gene matches: 5. Germline V gene sequence: CDR1 SGDLS, CDR2 YYNGEE. This CDR3 is 13 amino acids long. CDR3 coding DNA: TGTGCCAGCAGCGAGCGGGAGACGGGGACCCAGTACTTC. Its protein product is CASSERETGTQYF.

This clone was detected a few times. The chain combines TRBV7-2 with TRBJ2-3, with 8 bases matching TRBD2. Germline CDR1 is SGHTA and CDR2 is FQGNSA. The CDR3 extends over 12 amino acids. Losses at the gene ends were 4 bases for V and 6 bases for J; bases not matched to a gene: 0. The CDR3 region is CASSSGGDTQYF. CDR3 sequence (DNA): TGTGCCAGCAGCTCGGGGGGGGATACGCAGTATTTT. Based on the CDR3 plus reference TRBV7-2 and TRBJ2-3, the full variable domain is GAGVSQSPSNKVTEKGKDVELRCDPISGHTALYWYRQSLGQGLEFLIYFQGNSAPDKSGLPSDRFSAERTGGSVSTLTIQRTQQEDSAVYLCASSSGGDTQYFGPGTRLTVL.

The chain uses TRBV7-9 and TRBJ2-1, with 8 bases lining up with TRBD2. Per germline, CDR1 SEHNR and CDR2 FQNEAQ (reference sequence). This CDR3 spans 13 amino acids. J lost 8 bases, V lost 5 bases, and 5 bases had no gene match. The CDR3 is CASSLSGNDEQFF. The CDR3 region has the DNA TGTGCCAGCAGCCTTAGCGGGAACGATGAGCAGTTCTTC.

V usage is TRBV7-8 and J usage is TRBJ1-2, with 9 bases that match TRBD1. The CDR3 runs 16 residues. J gave up 7 bases and V 5 bases, and 14 bases lay outside the gene matches. CDR1 and CDR2 (germline): SGHVS, FQNEAQ. CDR3: CASSVETGTGRGGYTF. CDR3 in DNA: TGTGCCAGCAGCGTAGAAACCGGGACAGGGAGGGGTGGCTACACCTTC.

The V and J genes are TRBV27 and TRBJ1-2; 8 bases agree with TRBD1. Germline V gene lookup returns CDR1 MNHEY and CDR2 SMNVEV (reference sequence). The CDR3 has 13 amino acids. V shed 8 bases and J 4 bases; nucleotides not matched to a gene: 6. The CDR3, as DNA: TGTGCCAGCGGCGACAGGGGTATCTATGGCTACACCTTC. This gives the protein CASGDRGIYGYTF.

The chain uses TRBV15 and TRBJ1-2, with no clear D. This CDR3 contains 14 residues. Germline V gene lookup returns CDR1 LNHNV and CDR2 YYDKDF (reference sequence). V lost 0 bases and J lost 4, with 9 bases in between. This chain's CDR3 is CATSREDQAYGYTF. The CDR3 region has the DNA TGTGCCACCAGCAGAGAAGATCAGGCCTATGGCTACACCTTC.

The chain has TRBV30 and TRBJ2-1; 14 positions match TRBD2. Trimming removed 5 bases from V and 8 bases from J; junction bases left unmatched: 5. Germline-derived CDR1 and CDR2 are GTSNPN and SVGIG (reference sequence). This CDR3 is 14 amino acids long. The CDR3 DNA is TGTGCCTGGGAGGGACTAGCGGGAGTACATGAGCAGTTCTTC. This gives the protein CAWEGLAGVHEQFF.

The chain has TRBV10-3 and TRBJ2-2, with TRBD2 matching 8 bases. The germline V gene has CDR1 ENHRY and CDR2 SYGVKD. CDR3 length: 13 amino acids. The V gene end was trimmed by 11 bases and the J gene end by 8 bases; junction bases not matched to a gene: 10. The CDR3 DNA is TGTGCCGCCGGGACTAGTAGTGTAGGGGAGCTGTTTTTT. Protein product: CAAGTSSVGELFF.

The chain joins TRBV6-5 to TRBJ2-7; a weak D match, TRBD1 (6 bases). This CDR3 has 15 residues. Trimming left V 2 bases short and J 3 bases short, with 14 bases between. Germline loops: CDR1 MNHEY, CDR2 SVGAGI. The CDR3 sequence is CASSYGQPGGYEQYF. CDR3 bases: TGTGCCAGCAGTTACGGACAGCCGGGTGGCTACGAGCAGTACTTC.

The chain carries TRBV6-5 and TRBJ1-2, with D possibly being TRBD1 (5 bases). Germline V gene sequence: CDR1 MNHEY, CDR2 SVGAGI. V lost 6 bases, J lost 2 bases, and 13 bases lay in between. CDR3 length equals 14 residues. In DNA form, the CDR3 reads TGTGCCAGCAGCATATCAGACAGCAACTATGGCTACACCTTC. Protein product: CASSISDSNYGYTF.

The chain joins TRBV7-9 to TRBJ2-3; a possible D gene is TRBD2 (7 bases). Trimming shortened V by 5 bases and J by 3 bases, and 18 bases separated the two germline ends. Germline CDR1 SEHNR, CDR2 FQNEAQ (reference sequence). This CDR3 has 16 amino acids. The CDR3 here is CASSLSPGGATDTQYF. The CDR3 nucleotides read TGTGCCAGCAGCCTCTCCCCTGGGGGGGCAACAGATACGCAGTATTTT.

The chain has TRBV7-2 and TRBJ2-7; possibly TRBD1 for D (5 bases). Germline loops: CDR1 SGHTA, CDR2 FQGNSA. Trimming pared 1 base from V and 2 bases from J, leaving 6 bases between. The CDR3 contains 13 residues. CDR3 loop: CASSLEDTYEQYF. As DNA, the CDR3 is TGTGCCAGCAGCTTAGAGGACACCTACGAGCAGTACTTC.

The chain uses TRBV30 and TRBJ1-1; unclear D gene. The germline V gene encodes CDR1 GTSNPN and CDR2 SVGIG (reference sequence). V dropped 5 bases and J dropped 3 bases, with 13 bases sitting between them. This CDR3 contains 13 residues. The CDR3 region has the DNA TGTGCCTGGTCTTTAGCAACTTACACTGAAGCTTTCTTT. Protein: CAWSLATYTEAFF.

The V gene is TRBV7-7, the J gene TRBJ2-2, with TRBD1 matching 7 bases. With 5 bases clipped from V and 6 bases from J, the junction kept 6 bases outside the gene matches. Germline V gene lookup returns CDR1 SSHAT and CDR2 FNYEAQ (reference sequence). The CDR3 runs 14 residues. The CDR3 region has the DNA TGTGCCAGCAGCGCCAACGACAGGGCCGGGGAGCTGTTTTTT. Translation: CASSANDRAGELFF.

The chain employs TRBV29-1 and TRBJ2-2, with TRBD2 matching over 12 bases. This CDR3 region has 15 residues. V shed 5 bases and J 7 bases; nucleotides not matched to a gene: 8. Germline V gene data show CDR1 as SQVTM and CDR2 as ANQGSEA. The CDR3 loop is CSVSSGGASGGELFF. The CDR3 DNA reads as TGCAGCGTTTCTAGCGGGGGGGCCAGTGGCGGGGAGCTGTTTTTT.

This rearrangement joins TRBV9 to TRBJ1-1; the D gene is possibly TRBD1 (5 bases). V was pared by 0 bases and J by 11 bases, with 14 bases between. Germline CDR1 is SGDLS and CDR2 is YYNGEE. The CDR3 runs 13 residues. The CDR3 coding sequence is TGTGCCAGCAGCGTAGGGGGAGGGACCTCTGCTTTCTTT. Translated, it gives CASSVGGGTSAFF.

The rearrangement links TRBV30 to TRBJ1-5; D ambiguous. CDR1 and CDR2 from the germline V gene are GTSNPN and SVGIG (reference sequence). The CDR3 runs to 12 residues. The ends were cut back, 2 bases at V and 1 base at J, with 3 bases in the middle. CDR3 in amino acids: CAWSSSNQPQHF. The CDR3 nucleotides read TGTGCCTGGAGTAGCAGCAATCAGCCCCAGCATTTT.

The rearrangement joins TRBV7-8 to TRBJ2-7, with TRBD2 as a possible D gene (5 bases). Per the germline V gene, CDR1 is SGHVS and CDR2 is FQNEAQ. The length of the CDR3 is 16 residues. V gave up 5 bases and J gave up 3 bases, with 20 bases separating them. CDR3 sequence: CASSLLLPGLSYEQYF. For the CDR3, the DNA is TGTGCCAGCAGCCTATTGCTACCTGGACTGAGCTACGAGCAGTACTTC.

The chain uses TRBV5-1 and TRBJ1-1, with unresolved D. Germline V gives CDR1 SGHRS, CDR2 YFSETQ. This CDR3 has 12 residues. Trimming took 0 bases from V and 10 from J, leaving 10 bases between them. The CDR3 loop is CASSLAGGLAFF. CDR3 coding DNA: TGCGCCAGCAGCTTGGCAGGAGGGTTAGCTTTCTTT. Full variable domain (outside the CDR3, taken from reference TRBV5-1 and TRBJ1-1): KAGVTQTPRYLIKTRGQQVTLSCSPISGHRSVSWYQQTPGQGLQFLFEYFSETQRNKGNFPGRFSGRQFSNSRSEMNVSTLELGDSALYLCASSLAGGLAFFGQGTRLTVV.

The chain employs TRBV7-2 and TRBJ2-3; TRBD2 is a possible D gene (7 bases). The CDR3 has 14 amino acids. The V and J ends lost 3 bases and 6 bases respectively, with 13 bases between them. Germline V gives CDR1 SGHTA, CDR2 FQGNSA. The CDR3 DNA reads as TGTGCCAGCAGCTTCACGGGGGGCGGGGATACGCAGTATTTT. The encoded protein is CASSFTGGGDTQYF.

The CDR3 region is CASSWRNEKLFF. The CDR3 bases are TGTGCCAGCAGCTGGAGGAATGAAAAACTGTTTTTT. V and J are TRBV28 and TRBJ1-4; no reliable D call. Trimming left V 6 bases short and J 5 bases short, with 7 bases between. The CDR3 spans 12 residues. Germline assignment: CDR1 MDHEN and CDR2 SYDVKM.

Note on this clone: One end of the junction fails to match germline, which may point to a read error. V gene TRBV10-1 combines with J gene TRBJ2-3; 8 bases line up with TRBD2. CDR1 is WNHNN, CDR2 SYGVQD, per germline (reference sequence). The CDR3 totals 14 residues. The CDR3 protein is CASSERGGTDTQYF. CDR3 bases: TGCGCCAGCAGTGAGCGGGGGGGCACGGATACGCAGTATTTT.

The chain recombines TRBV5-5 with TRBJ1-1; 11 bases are a match to TRBD1. CDR3 length equals 12 residues. With 4 bases clipped from V and 11 bases from J, the junction kept 4 bases outside the gene matches. From germline, CDR1 is SGHKS and CDR2 YYEKEE (reference sequence). The CDR3 DNA reads TGTGCCAGCAGCCTGGACAGGGGGCTCGCTTTCTTT. Encoded protein: CASSLDRGLAFF.